This T cell receptor (beta chain) was retrieved from a study of shared clonotypes between healthy human individuals. Study-wide points: There were few donors, and this limited the genetic and exposure-history diversity represented.

Only CD45RO-negative cells positively selected for CCR7 counted as naive CD8 cells, so terminally differentiated effector memory CD45RA+ cells were excluded. Here immunoSEQ multiplex PCR was the method, and the copy in TCRdb shows in-frame clones only, minus some. This repertoire shows around 600,000 clones, approximately 95% found once; its top ten account for about 0.11%. Regarding this clone: Its antigen is not identified.

V was cut by 4 bases and J by 8 bases, with 14 bases left in between. This CDR3 has 13 amino acids. Germline lookup yields CDR1 MDHEN and CDR2 SYDVKM. The chain couples TRBV28 to TRBJ1-2; D perhaps matches TRBD1 (6 bases). Sequenced material: naive CD8+ T cells sorted from blood. The sequence derives from a woman under 40 in good health. Here the CDR3 reads CASSSGGGGGYTF. CDR3 DNA sequence: TGTGCCAGCAGTTCCGGAGGGGGAGGGGGCTACACCTTC.